Shown below are 21 T cell receptor beta chains from a single sample sequenced in a study of cytomegalovirus exposure and HLA in healthy donors. PCR primers comprised 60 Vbeta and 13 Jbeta primers. The data were produced by immunoSEQ multiplex PCR, yet TCRdb's version contains in-frame clones alone and is incomplete. The top ten clones hold 25% to 35% of a sample with 100,000 to 150,000 clones, about 80% of them seen once. The specimen sequenced was PBMCs. Every receptor here comes from a man in his sixties in good health and CMV-seropositive.

CDR3 DNA sequence: TGTGCCAGCAGCTCAGTGGGGGCTAGCGAGCAGTACTTC. Amino acids: CASSSVGASEQYF. This chain uses TRBV7-2 with TRBJ2-7, with a weak D call TRBD1 (6 bases). The CDR3 is 13 amino acids. V gave up 4 bases and J gave up 6 bases, with 13 bases separating them. CDR1 and CDR2 (germline): SGHTA, FQGNSA.

The J gene is TRBJ2-1, the V gene TRBV5-1; 8 nucleotides agree with TRBD1. In germline, CDR1 is SGHRS, CDR2 YFSETQ. The CDR3 is 14 residues long. The ends lost 3 bases at V and 6 bases at J; junction bases unmatched: 5. Here the CDR3 reads CASSWTGLPNEQFF. CDR3 in DNA: TGCGCCAGCAGCTGGACAGGGCTCCCCAATGAGCAGTTCTTC.

As DNA, the CDR3 is TGTGCCAGCAGCCCTGCGTCAGATACGCAGTATTTT. Translating gives CASSPASDTQYF. The chain recombines TRBV5-4 with TRBJ2-3; D is ambiguous. CDR1 is SGHNT, CDR2 YYREEE, per germline (reference sequence). Trimming took off 4 bases at V and 4 bases at J, with 7 bases between the two ends. This CDR3 comprises 12 residues.

The rearrangement links TRBV18 to TRBJ2-2; tentative D call: TRBD2 (6 bases). The CDR3 is made up of 13 amino acids. CDR1 is KGHSH and CDR2 is LQKENI in the germline V gene. Deletions cut 6 bases from V and 6 bases from J, with 11 bases between. The CDR3 is CASSTQRAGELFF. CDR3 DNA sequence: TGTGCCAGCTCCACACAGCGGGCCGGGGAGCTGTTTTTT. Full variable domain (remainder filled in from reference TRBV18 and TRBJ2-2): NAGVMQNPRHLVRRRGQEARLRCSPMKGHSHVYWYRQLPEEGLKFMVYLQKENIIDESGMPKERFSAEFPKEGPSILRIQQVVRGDSAAYFCASSTQRAGELFFGEGSRLTVL.

The V and J genes are TRBV5-1 and TRBJ1-4, with 10 bases aligning to TRBD1. The germline V gene encodes CDR1 SGHRS and CDR2 YFSETQ. Trimming took 2 bases from V and 7 from J; bases not matched to a gene: 5. This CDR3 is 15 amino acids long. CDR3 bases: TGCGCCAGCAGCTTACAAGACAGGGGGCTTGAAAAACTGTTTTTT. It encodes CASSLQDRGLEKLFF.

V gene TRBV12-5 combines with J gene TRBJ1-1, with 9 bases fitting TRBD1. This CDR3 spans 14 amino acids. With V trimmed by 2 bases and J by 6 bases, 4 bases remained unmatched. Per germline, CDR1 LGHNT and CDR2 FRNRAP. This chain's CDR3 is CASGLRTGAPEAFF. The CDR3 bases are TGTGCTAGTGGTTTGAGGACAGGGGCCCCTGAAGCTTTCTTT.

This clone appeared a few times. The chain combines TRBV7-3 with TRBJ1-1; TRBD1 agrees at 8 bases. J gave up 6 bases and V 8 bases, and 8 bases lay outside the gene matches. The CDR3 runs 13 residues. Germline V CDR1 and CDR2: SGHTA, FQGTGA. CDR3 sequence (DNA): TGTGCCAGCTCCCCACAGGGGGAGGCTGAAGCTTTCTTT. It translates to CASSPQGEAEAFF.

This clone was seen more than once but under ten times. This sequence joins TRBV2 and TRBJ1-1, with unresolved D. This CDR3 region has 15 residues. V gave up 3 bases and J gave up 1 base, with 12 bases separating them. From germline, CDR1 is SNHLY and CDR2 FYNNEI. DNA of the CDR3: TGTGCCAGCAGTGAGGGAGGGCTGAGGAACACTGAAGCTTTCTTT. This sequence encodes CASSEGGLRNTEAFF.

This chain connects TRBV30 to TRBJ1-2; D unclear. The CDR3 contains 13 residues. Germline CDR1 and CDR2: GTSNPN and SVGIG (reference sequence). V lost 0 bases and J lost 8, with 13 bases in between. The CDR3 reads CAWSVRGYDGYTF. In nucleotides, the CDR3 is TGTGCCTGGAGTGTACGAGGGTATGACGGCTACACCTTC.

The chain couples TRBV5-1 to TRBJ1-1, with D perhaps TRBD1 (5 bases). V lost 8 bases and J lost 1, with 12 bases in between. The CDR3 consists of 13 residues. Germline-derived CDR1 and CDR2 are SGHRS and YFSETQ. The CDR3 region is CASRVGGNTEAFF. CDR3 DNA sequence: TGCGCCAGTAGGGTGGGGGGGAACACTGAAGCTTTCTTT.

This clone showed up just once. V gene TRBV7-9 combines with J gene TRBJ2-4; D remains unclear. CDR1 is SEHNR and CDR2 is FQNEAQ in the germline V gene (reference sequence). The CDR3 consists of 14 residues. Trimming cost V 1 base and J 0 bases, with 4 bases left between them. Written as DNA, the CDR3 is TGTGCCAGCAGCTTAGAACTAGCCAAAAACATTCAGTACTTC. Its translation: CASSLELAKNIQYF.

In this sample, this clone turned up once. V is TRBV7-3 and J is TRBJ2-3; 11 bases align to TRBD2. Germline V gene data show CDR1 as SGHTA and CDR2 as FQGTGA. The V and J ends lost 4 bases and 4 bases, in that order; junction bases with no gene match: 4. The CDR3 sequence is 15 residues long. CDR3 sequence reads: CASSYSGGAADTQYF. The CDR3 region has the DNA TGTGCCAGCAGCTATAGCGGGGGGGCGGCAGATACGCAGTATTTT.

The chain carries TRBV11-3 and TRBJ2-7, with 7 bases identical to TRBD1. With 5 bases clipped from V and 3 bases from J, the junction kept 4 bases outside the gene matches. The CDR3 length is 13 residues. The germline V gene has CDR1 SGHNT and CDR2 YENEEA. For the CDR3, the DNA is TGTGCCAGCAGCCCCCGACAGGGCTACGAGCAGTACTTC. Translated, it gives CASSPRQGYEQYF.

The table lists this clone with a few counts. The rearrangement uses TRBV2 and TRBJ1-1; D is perhaps TRBD1 (5 bases). Between the trimmed V and J ends, which lost 6 bases and 1 base, there was a span of 15 bases. The CDR3 length is 15 residues. The germline V gene has CDR1 SNHLY and CDR2 FYNNEI. CDR3 in DNA: TGTGCCAGCAGGGACCTGGGGGGGAGGAACACTGAAGCTTTCTTT. This translates into CASRDLGGRNTEAFF.

J is TRBJ2-7 and V is TRBV5-6; TRBD1 matches at 10 bases. The V gene's germline CDR1 is SGHDT and CDR2 YYEEEE. The CDR3 contains 15 residues. J lost 5 bases, V lost 2 bases, and 7 bases had no gene match. The CDR3 sequence is CASSFLGTGDHEQYF. Written as DNA, the CDR3 is TGTGCCAGCAGCTTTCTCGGGACAGGGGACCACGAGCAGTACTTC.

In this sample, this clone turned up once. CDR3 in DNA: TGCAGTGCTGGGTCCGGGGAGACCCAGTACTTC. It encodes CSAGSGETQYF. The J gene is TRBJ2-5, the V gene TRBV20-1; no definite D call. CDR3 length: 11 amino acids. Germline V CDR1 and CDR2: DFQATT, SNEGSKA (reference sequence). Trimming shortened V by 5 bases and J by 5 bases, and 9 bases separated the two germline ends.

This clone was counted a few times. V usage is TRBV1 and J usage is TRBJ1-3; the table's D call TRBD1 went unverified against the DNA. TRBV1 represents a pseudogene. There are 19 residues in the CDR3. In DNA form, the CDR3 reads TGCACCAGCAGCCACCCCCGGTCAGGGTATTATATCTCTGGAAACACCATATATTTT. Its translation: CTSSHPRSGYYISGNTIYF.

The rearrangement joins TRBV4-1 to TRBJ1-2, with a possible D match to TRBD1 (6 bases). Deletions cut 0 bases from V and 8 bases from J, with 16 bases between. Germline-derived CDR1 and CDR2 are MGHRA and YSYEKL. This CDR3 spans 15 amino acids. CDR3 sequence (DNA): TGCGCCAGCAGCCAAGATGACCGACAGACAGGCGGCTACACCTTC. Residues: CASSQDDRQTGGYTF.

J is TRBJ2-7 and V is TRBV2, with a possible D match to TRBD2 (6 bases). Germline loops: CDR1 SNHLY, CDR2 FYNNEI. The germline V and J ends were trimmed by 8 bases and 6 bases, with 14 bases remaining between them. This CDR3 contains 12 residues. The CDR3 bases are TGTGCCAGCGGGGAACTAGCCACCGAGCAGTACTTC. Translated, it gives CASGELATEQYF.

The gene calls are TRBV9 and TRBJ2-1; 8 bases match TRBD2. Germline CDR1 is SGDLS and CDR2 is YYNGEE. The CDR3 contains 13 residues. V trimming: 3 bases; J trimming: 10 bases; junction bases outside the gene matches: 6. The CDR3 protein is CASSDGGRYEQFF. For the CDR3, the DNA is TGTGCCAGCAGCGACGGCGGGAGGTACGAGCAGTTCTTC.

The V and J genes are TRBV27 and TRBJ2-1; TRBD2 matches at 9 bases. V lost 2 bases and J lost 4; bases outside the gene matches: 3. Germline V gene data show CDR1 as MNHEY and CDR2 as SMNVEV (reference sequence). The CDR3 is made up of 15 amino acids. CDR3 DNA sequence: TGTGCCAGCAGTTTAAGACTAGCGGCGTACAATGAGCAGTTCTTC. Its protein product is CASSLRLAAYNEQFF.